The 32 T cell receptor beta chains below all came from one sample that was sequenced in a study of T cell clonality in common variable immunodeficiency. The protocol was immunoSEQ multiplex PCR, while the TCRdb copy is restricted to in-frame clones and leaves out a portion. Singletons are absent from the sample, which has fewer than 75,000 clones. The sample taken for sequencing was peripheral blood mononuclear cells. The receptor set was obtained from a person aged 18 to 75 in good health.

This clone showed up many times. The read falls 3 residues short of the CDR3 end, and the missing part is taken from the germline J gene. J is TRBJ1-5 and V is TRBV9; TRBD1 matches at 7 bases. V lost 5 bases and J lost 4; bases outside the gene matches: 3. Germline V CDR1 and CDR2: SGDLS, YYNGEE. CDR3 length equals 13 residues. The CDR3 is CASSRQGNQPQHF. CDR3 bases read: TGTGCCAGCAGTCGACAGGGTAATCAGCCC. The variable domain in full, with the rest retrieved from reference TRBV9 and TRBJ1-5, is DSGVTQTPKHLITATGQRVTLRCSPRSGDLSVYWYQQSLDQGLQFLIQYYNGEERAKGNILERFSAQQFPDLHSELNLSSLELGDSALYFCASSRQGNQPQHFGDGTRLSIL.

This clone was observed at least ten times. The read finishes 3 residues shy of the CDR3 end, and the germline J gene is used to complete it. The chain recombines TRBV19 with TRBJ2-1; TRBD2 agrees at 10 bases. The CDR3 is 15 residues long. J lost 4 bases, V lost 5 bases, and 5 bases had no gene match. Germline CDR1 is LNHDA and CDR2 is SQIVND (reference sequence). The CDR3 sequence: CASSLGTSVYNEQFF. CDR3 bases read: TGTGCCAGTAGTCTCGGGACTAGCGTATACAATGAG.

This clone was seen at least ten times. The CDR3 end falls 3 residues outside the read, so it is completed with the germline J gene. This sequence joins TRBV30 and TRBJ1-1; D not certain. V was trimmed by 2 bases and J by 0 bases, leaving 7 bases between them. CDR1 and CDR2 from the germline V gene are GTSNPN and SVGIG (reference sequence). The CDR3 has 13 amino acids. CDR3 DNA, as far as it was read: TGTGCCTGGAGTTTCGGGGTGAACACTGAA. Amino acids: CAWSFGVNTE. In full, the CDR3 reads CAWSFGVNTEAFF.

This clone was counted many times. The CDR3 end is not reached by the read, which stops 3 residues before it; the germline J gene fills it in. V gene TRBV15 combines with J gene TRBJ2-7, with D perhaps TRBD1 (6 bases). The CDR3 extends over 13 amino acids. Deletions cut 4 bases from V and 3 bases from J, with 10 bases between. Germline V gene data show CDR1 as LNHNV and CDR2 as YYDKDF (reference sequence). The CDR3 here is CATSTDRNYEQYF. The CDR3 bases that were read are TGTGCCACCAGCACCGACAGGAACTACGAG.

This clone occurred many times. The CDR3 goes on 3 residues after the read ends, and that part is filled in from the germline J gene. This sequence joins TRBV11-3 and TRBJ2-7; D is perhaps TRBD1 (6 bases). V gave up 1 base and J gave up 6 bases, with 16 bases separating them. Germline V gives CDR1 SGHNT, CDR2 YENEEA. The CDR3 consists of 15 residues. The DNA read from the CDR3 is TGTGCCAGCAGCTTAGGTACAACAGGGTCAGGCGAG. Amino acid sequence: CASSLGTTGSGE. The whole CDR3 reads CASSLGTTGSGEQYF.

In this sample, this clone turned up many times. With the read ending 3 residues before the CDR3 end, the germline J gene is used to fill in that end. The gene calls are TRBV14 and TRBJ2-1; D is possibly TRBD2 (5 bases). The CDR3 is made up of 17 amino acids. Germline assignment: CDR1 SGHDN and CDR2 FVKESK. V was cut by 0 bases and J by 0 bases, with 12 bases left in between. The sequenced part of the CDR3 DNA is TGTGCCAGCAGCCAAGATCGTAGACTAAGCTCCTACAATGAG. Amino acids: CASSQDRRLSSYNE. The whole CDR3 sequence reads CASSQDRRLSSYNEQFF.

The table lists this clone with many counts. The CDR3 end falls 3 residues outside the read, so it is completed with the germline J gene. The rearrangement joins TRBV19 to TRBJ2-2; D not certain. Looked up from germline, CDR1 is LNHDA and CDR2 is SQIVND (reference sequence). Trimming cost V 5 bases and J 5 bases, with 18 bases left between them. The CDR3 has 16 residues. The CDR3 loop reads CASSSSYGGKTGELFF. The DNA read from the CDR3 is TGTGCCAGTAGTTCCTCATATGGCGGTAAGACCGGGGAG.

This clone was detected ten times or more. The read gets to within 3 residues of the CDR3 end, and the germline J gene fills in the rest. The same CDR3 also results from other DNA sequences found in this sample. The rearrangement joins TRBV5-1 to TRBJ1-6; D remains ambiguous. CDR1 and CDR2 (germline): SGHRS, YFSETQ. CDR3 length: 16 residues. Deletions cut 0 bases from V and 8 bases from J, with 15 bases between. The covered CDR3 bases are TGCGCCAGCAGCTTGGGGGCGGGTGTCGTTGATTCACCC. This codes for CASSLGAGVVDSP. The entire CDR3 reads CASSLGAGVVDSPLHF.

This clone was seen at least ten times. From the germline J gene comes the end of the CDR3, since the read stops 3 residues before it. This sequence joins TRBV11-2 and TRBJ2-3; D is uncertain. V dropped 6 bases and J dropped 6 bases, with 10 bases sitting between them. Germline loops: CDR1 SGHAT, CDR2 FQNNGV. The length of the CDR3 is 12 residues. The CDR3 protein is CASRRVWDTQYF. The covered CDR3 bases are TGTGCCAGCAGGCGAGTTTGGGATACG.

This clone has ten or more counts. With the read ending 3 residues before the CDR3 end, the germline J gene is used to fill in that end. The chain carries TRBV20-1 and TRBJ1-3, with D perhaps TRBD1 (5 bases). CDR3 length: 15 amino acids. Per the germline V gene, CDR1 is DFQATT and CDR2 is SNEGSKA (reference sequence). V lost 0 bases and J 0 bases, leaving 9 bases between the germline ends. The covered CDR3 bases are TGCAGTGCTAGAGATCAGGGCCGCTCTGGAAACACC. It is translated as CSARDQGRSGNT. The complete CDR3 sequence is CSARDQGRSGNTIYF.

Ten or more counts support this clone. The sequenced fragment ends 3 residues before the CDR3 boundary, so the rest is inferred from the germline J gene. This chain links TRBV20-1 with TRBJ2-5; 9 nucleotides match TRBD2. The CDR3 extends over 13 amino acids. J gave up 1 base and V 5 bases, and 2 bases lay outside the gene matches. In germline, CDR1 is DFQATT, CDR2 SNEGSKA (reference sequence). This chain's CDR3 is CSAVREGQETQYF. The DNA read from the CDR3 is TGCAGTGCTGTGCGGGAGGGCCAAGAGACC.

In regard to this clone: The read ends 3 residues before the CDR3 terminus; that terminus is restored from the germline J gene. This chain links TRBV11-2 with TRBJ2-7; 7 bases map to TRBD1. V trimming: 5 bases; J trimming: 2 bases; junction bases outside the gene matches: 6. The length of the CDR3 is 14 residues. The V gene's germline CDR1 is SGHAT and CDR2 FQNNGV. The CDR3 protein is CASSPRDSPYEQYF. CDR3 DNA (partial): TGTGCCAGCAGCCCACGGGACAGTCCCTACGAG.

This clone has a count of ten or more. From the germline J gene comes the end of the CDR3, since the read stops 3 residues before it. This chain joins TRBV3-1 (or the pseudogene TRBV3-2) and TRBJ2-1; D is uncertain. V was cut by 1 base and J by 2 bases, with 9 bases left in between. Germline V gives CDR1 LGHDT, CDR2 YNNKEL (reference sequence). The CDR3 runs to 15 residues. The CDR3: CASSQAVVTYNEQFF. The CDR3 DNA, read in part, is TGTGCCAGCAGCCAAGCGGTAGTAACCTACAATGAG.

This clone was recorded at least ten times. The read gets to within 3 residues of the CDR3 end, and the germline J gene fills in the rest. V and J are TRBV29-1 and TRBJ2-1, with a tentative D call TRBD2 (6 bases). Trimming pared 5 bases from V and 5 bases from J, leaving 16 bases between. The CDR3 contains 14 residues. Germline CDR1 is SQVTM and CDR2 is ANQGSEA. The covered CDR3 bases are TGCAGCGTTTTGGTAGCGGCGCCCGACAATGAG. It translates to CSVLVAAPDNE. In full, the CDR3 is CSVLVAAPDNEQFF.

Comment on this clone: This may arise from a read error, as a much more abundant clone is one base away. The sequenced fragment ends 3 residues before the CDR3 boundary, so the rest is inferred from the germline J gene. Different DNA sequences within this sample yield the same CDR3. V is TRBV29-1 and J is TRBJ2-1; 10 bases agree with TRBD1. This CDR3 contains 16 residues. Germline CDR1 SQVTM, CDR2 ANQGSEA. J was trimmed by 7 bases and V by 3 bases; bases with no gene match: 12. The sequenced part of the CDR3 DNA is TGCAGCGTTGAGACCTTCCAGGACAGGGGGTTGAATGAG. Protein: CSVETFQDRGLNE. The full CDR3 protein reads CSVETFQDRGLNEQFF.

This clone was seen repeatedly, ten times or more. The read ends 3 residues before the CDR3 terminus; that terminus is restored from the germline J gene. The chain is built from TRBV7-9 and TRBJ1-2; TRBD1 matches 7 bases. The CDR3 length is 13 residues. The trim removed 5 bases at V and 4 bases at J, leaving 4 bases unmatched. Germline-derived CDR1 and CDR2 are SEHNR and FQNEAQ (reference sequence). Incomplete CDR3 DNA: TGTGCCAGCAGCGCGAGGGACAGCTATGGC. Protein product: CASSARDSYG. The entire CDR3 is CASSARDSYGYTF. Full variable domain (missing parts from reference TRBV7-9 and TRBJ1-2): DTGVSQNPRHKITKRGQNVTFRCDPISEHNRLYWYRQTLGQGPEFLTYFQNEAQLEKSRLLSDRFSAERPKGSFSTLEIQRTEQGDSAMYLCASSARDSYGYTFGSGTRLTVV.

This clone was picked up a small number of times. The CDR3 sequence: CSAREGLGRETQPQHF. CDR3 DNA, as far as it was read: TGCAGTGCTAGAGAGGGACTTGGGAGGGAAACTCAGCCC. The rearrangement links TRBV20-1 to TRBJ1-5; tentatively, D is TRBD1 (5 bases). The read halts 3 residues ahead of the CDR3 end, with the missing end drawn from the germline J gene. Germline CDR1 DFQATT, CDR2 SNEGSKA (reference sequence). There are 16 residues in the CDR3. V was cut by 0 bases and J by 6 bases, with 18 bases left in between.

This clone appeared many times. Read sequence stops 3 residues before the CDR3 end, and the germline J gene provides the missing end. The V gene is TRBV2, the J gene TRBJ2-7, with 10 bases identical to TRBD2. There are 13 residues in the CDR3. V lost 8 bases to trimming and J lost 5 bases; unmatched junction nucleotides: 6. The germline gives CDR1 SNHLY, CDR2 FYNNEI. The CDR3: CASYLAGVHEQYF. The part of the CDR3 DNA that was read is TGTGCCAGCTACCTAGCGGGAGTCCACGAG.

This clone was recorded at least ten times. The DNA ends 3 residues before the CDR3 does, and the rest of the CDR3 is filled in from the germline J gene. The chain recombines TRBV6-1 with TRBJ1-5; maybe TRBD1 (5 bases). V lost 0 bases and J 2 bases, leaving 11 bases between the germline ends. The CDR3 loop spans 16 amino acids. CDR1 MNHNS and CDR2 SASEGT come from the germline V gene. The CDR3 DNA, read in part, is TGTGCCAGCAGTGAAGCGTACAGGAGCCGCAATCAGCCC. This gives the protein CASSEAYRSRNQP. The CDR3 as a whole reads CASSEAYRSRNQPQHF.

In its sample, this clone was seen many times. The read terminates 3 residues before the CDR3 end, so the remaining end is supplied by the germline J gene. The chain recombines TRBV5-1 with TRBJ1-1; D is ambiguous. The CDR3 consists of 15 residues. Germline V gene lookup returns CDR1 SGHRS and CDR2 YFSETQ. V gave up 0 bases and J gave up 0 bases, with 9 bases separating them. CDR3 DNA (partial): TGCGCCAGCAGCTTGGGATCAGGTATGAACACTGAA. Residues: CASSLGSGMNTE. Given in full, the CDR3 is CASSLGSGMNTEAFF.

This clone has ten or more counts. The read halts 3 residues ahead of the CDR3 end, with the missing end drawn from the germline J gene. V gene TRBV20-1 combines with J gene TRBJ1-5, with D tentatively TRBD1 (6 bases). CDR3 length: 16 residues. The V gene's germline CDR1 is DFQATT and CDR2 SNEGSKA (reference sequence). The part of the CDR3 DNA that was read is TGCAGCGTATCGGCGGGGGGCGAATATAGCAATCAGCCC. It translates to CSVSAGGEYSNQP. The full CDR3 sequence reads CSVSAGGEYSNQPQHF.

At least ten counts were recorded for this clone. CDR3 residues: CASSSTGQGKETQYF. The CDR3 bases that were read are TGTGCCAGCAGCTCGACGGGACAGGGGAAAGAGACC. The chain uses TRBV5-6 and TRBJ2-5; 10 nucleotides line up with TRBD1. The CDR3 goes on 3 residues after the read ends, and that part is filled in from the germline J gene. In germline, CDR1 is SGHDT, CDR2 YYEEEE. The CDR3 is made up of 15 amino acids. The trim removed 3 bases at V and 3 bases at J, leaving 5 bases unmatched.

This clone was seen at least ten times. The CDR3 extends 3 residues past the end of the read, so its final part is completed from the germline J gene. This sequence joins TRBV7-6 and TRBJ1-2; possible D gene TRBD1, 6 bases. The V gene's germline CDR1 is SGHVS and CDR2 FNYEAQ. This CDR3 has 14 amino acids. Trimming removed 5 bases from V and 6 bases from J, with 16 bases in between. Incomplete CDR3 DNA: TGTGCCAGCAGCGATCCCTGGAAGGGGGATGGC. It encodes CASSDPWKGDG. From start to end, the CDR3 is CASSDPWKGDGYTF.

This clone showed up many times. The read gets to within 3 residues of the CDR3 end, and the germline J gene fills in the rest. The chain is built from TRBV7-9 and TRBJ2-4; D ambiguous. CDR1 is SEHNR, CDR2 FQNEAQ, per germline (reference sequence). The V gene lost 4 bases and the J gene lost 6 bases, with 10 bases spanning the gap. The CDR3 runs to 13 residues. CDR3 bases read: TGTGCCAGCAGCTCCCCTTCAGGAAACATT. Amino acid sequence: CASSSPSGNI. The complete CDR3 reads CASSSPSGNIQYF. The variable domain in full, completed from reference TRBV7-9 and TRBJ2-4, reads DTGVSQNPRHKITKRGQNVTFRCDPISEHNRLYWYRQTLGQGPEFLTYFQNEAQLEKSRLLSDRFSAERPKGSFSTLEIQRTEQGDSAMYLCASSSPSGNIQYFGAGTRLSVL.

This clone was found many times. The read stops 3 residues short of the end of the CDR3; the missing end is completed from the germline J gene. The V call is TRBV10-1, the J call TRBJ1-1; the match to TRBD1 covers 8 bases. Germline lookup yields CDR1 WNHNN and CDR2 SYGVQD (reference sequence). After removal of 5 bases from V and 1 base from J, the junction contained 6 bases not matched to a gene. The CDR3 runs to 15 residues. CDR3 bases read: TGCGCCAGCAGTCCAGACAGGGGACGGAACACTGAA. Its translation is CASSPDRGRNTE. The entire CDR3 reads CASSPDRGRNTEAFF.

There are many counts of this clone. The CDR3 goes on 3 residues after the read ends, and that part is filled in from the germline J gene. The V and J genes are TRBV19 and TRBJ2-5; 9 bases map to TRBD1. This CDR3 has 15 residues. The junction had 8 bases not matched to a gene; V was cut back by 4 bases and J by 5 bases. Germline lookup yields CDR1 LNHDA and CDR2 SQIVND (reference sequence). The DNA read from the CDR3 is TGTGCCAGTAGTACCGGGACAGGGTGGGGGGAGACC. Translated, it gives CASSTGTGWGET. The entire CDR3 reads CASSTGTGWGETQYF.

This clone was recorded a few times. The sequence runs out 3 residues before the end of the CDR3; the remainder is reconstructed from the germline J gene. The genes are TRBV25-1 and TRBJ2-5; a weak D match, TRBD2 (6 bases). The CDR3 is made up of 15 amino acids. Germline V lookup: CDR1 MGHDK, CDR2 SYGVNS. V dropped 4 bases and J dropped 5 bases, with 17 bases sitting between them. CDR3 in amino acids: CASSGRREVMETQYF. The part of the CDR3 DNA that was read is TGTGCCAGCAGTGGCCGCAGGGAGGTCATGGAGACC.

This clone turned up a few times. The DNA read from the CDR3 is TGTGCCGCAAACACCGGGACAGGCCTCGTCGAG. It yields the protein CAANTGTGLVE. The entire CDR3 sequence reads CAANTGTGLVEQYF. The chain employs TRBV10-3 and TRBJ2-7, with 8 positions matching TRBD1. The read ends 3 residues early relative to the CDR3; the germline J gene fills the gap. Trimming removed 11 bases from V and 6 bases from J; junction bases left unmatched: 15. The CDR3 is 14 residues long. Per the germline V gene, CDR1 is ENHRY and CDR2 is SYGVKD.

This clone came up many times. The read stops 3 residues short of the end of the CDR3; the missing end is completed from the germline J gene. The chain recombines TRBV19 with TRBJ1-1, with 8 bases aligning to TRBD1. V was pared by 4 bases and J by 0 bases, with 1 base of the junction left unmatched. CDR3 length: 14 amino acids. Germline lookup yields CDR1 LNHDA and CDR2 SQIVND (reference sequence). This CDR3 reads CASSTGGLNTEAFF. The DNA read from the CDR3 is TGTGCCAGTAGTACAGGGGGCCTGAACACTGAA.

This clone was counted ten times or more. Sequencing ends 3 residues short of the CDR3 end; the germline J gene provides the rest. This chain connects TRBV5-6 to TRBJ1-1, with a tentative D call TRBD1 (6 bases). The CDR3 sequence is 15 residues long. Trimming shortened V by 2 bases and J by 0 bases, and 11 bases separated the two germline ends. The V gene's germline CDR1 is SGHDT and CDR2 YYEEEE. Incomplete CDR3 DNA: TGTGCCAGCAGCTTTCGCAGGGGCTTGAACACTGAA. Translated: CASSFRRGLNTE. The CDR3 reads in full as CASSFRRGLNTEAFF. The full variable domain, in which reference TRBV5-6 and TRBJ1-1 provide the parts outside the CDR3, is DAGVTQSPTHLIKTRGQQVTLRCSPKSGHDTVSWYQQALGQGPQFIFQYYEEEERQRGNFPDRFSGHQFPNYSSELNVNALLLGDSALYLCASSFRRGLNTEAFFGQGTRLTVV.

This clone was detected many times. The CDR3 goes on 3 residues after the read ends, and that part is filled in from the germline J gene. J is TRBJ1-5 and V is TRBV6-2 or TRBV6-3; TRBD1 might be the D (5 bases). In germline, CDR1 is MNHEY, CDR2 SVGEGT. The CDR3 extends over 14 amino acids. V lost 5 bases to trimming and J lost 5 bases, with 13 bases between them. Incomplete CDR3 DNA: TGTGCCAGCAGTCCACCCGACAGATATCAGCCC. Translation: CASSPPDRYQP. The full-length CDR3 reads as CASSPPDRYQPQHF.

This clone showed up many times. With the read ending 3 residues before the CDR3 end, the germline J gene is used to fill in that end. The chain recombines TRBV12-3 or TRBV12-4 with TRBJ2-3, with 10 bases identical to TRBD2. The CDR3 sequence is 14 residues long. After removal of 3 bases from V and 6 bases from J, the junction contained 3 bases not matched to a gene. The CDR3: CASSFSSGSDTQYF. The DNA read from the CDR3 is TGTGCCAGCAGTTTTTCTAGCGGGAGTGATACG.